One T cell receptor (beta chain) is described in this entry. Its antigen remains unidentified. These data originate in a study of cytomegalovirus exposure and HLA in healthy donors. Points from the study as a whole: DRB1 showed the most TCR associations and HLA-C the fewest in a later analysis, as rates varied by HLA locus. The study found most TCR sequences rare, yet found some public TCRs in many donors.

Both 60 Vbeta primers and 13 Jbeta primers went into the PCR. Sequenced by immunoSEQ multiplex PCR; TCRdb stores in-frame clones only, minus some. The profile shows 200,000 to 250,000 clones, 65% to 85% of them singletons. V was clipped by 0 bases and J by 5 bases; unmatched bases: 3. Germline V CDR1 and CDR2: MNHNS, SASEGT. This CDR3 region has 15 residues. The chain joins TRBV6-1 to TRBJ2-5, with 10 nucleotides matching TRBD1. The sequence was collected from a boy aged 2 to 10 in good health and CMV-seronegative. The sample comprised PBMCs. In DNA, the CDR3 is TGTGCCAGCAGTGAAGCCCGGACAGGGGGGGAGACCCAGTACTTC. This sequence encodes CASSEARTGGETQYF.